The clone carrying this TCR beta chain appeared many times. Its antigen is currently unknown. These data originate in a study of blood T cells in healthy people across ages. The germline CDR1 and CDR2 sequences are SQVTM and ANQGSEA. V shed 3 bases and J 3 bases; nucleotides not matched to a gene: 6. The CDR3 spans 14 residues. Whole-study findings and limits: Unsorted PBMCs blocked a conclusive comparison of naive and antigen-experienced cells.

The study drew donors from healthy Caucasian individuals in Russia aged roughly 6 to 90. Per-sample yields of isolated PBMCs were at least 6 million. Then a second PCR, running roughly 6 to 11 cycles, was carried out with a sample-barcoded 5' primer and a J-beta primer mix. TCRdb redid the calling of the 5' RACE reads with MiXCR, one entry per CDR3 protein. The sample contains 950,000 to 1,200,000 distinct CDR3 sequences, under 40% of which appear only once. The chain links TRBV29-1 to TRBJ2-3; 7 bases are shared with TRBD1. What was sequenced was blood. This sequence originates from a man aged 18 to 35 in good health. Written as DNA, the CDR3 is TGCAGCGTTGACGGGACAGAAACTACAGATACGCAGTATTTT. Translating gives CSVDGTETTDTQYF.